Listed below are T cell receptor beta chains from one sample, sequenced in a study of blood T cell repertoires in COVID-19. Some clones are missing from TCRdb's copy, which holds only in-frame ones; the method was immunoSEQ multiplex PCR. The repertoire includes tens of thousands of clones, more than 75% of them detected once, and approximately 19% sits in the top ten. The sequencing sample was made of peripheral blood. Source of these receptors: a human donor in a cohort sampled during active COVID-19. CDR3s include the opening cysteine and the closing phenylalanine or tryptophan. Fields, in order: clone size, D gene, J gene, CDR3 length, V gene, CDR3 DNA, CDR3 protein. A D gene is named only where the DNA matches it firmly. A clone size is listed for some rows: how often the clone was seen (once, few, many), or a class if it is expanded.

clone size: NA; D gene: TRBD2; J gene: TRBJ2-7; CDR3 length: 15; V gene: TRBV4-1; CDR3 DNA: TGCGCCAGCAGCCAGTTAGCGGGAGGCGTCTACGAGCAGTACTTC; CDR3 protein: CASSQLAGGVYEQYF
clone size: once; D gene: TRBD1; J gene: TRBJ1-1; CDR3 length: 14; V gene: TRBV2; CDR3 DNA: TGTGCCAGCAACACAAGGTCAGGGGGCAATGAAGCTTTCTTT; CDR3 protein: CASNTRSGGNEAFF
clone size: NA; D gene: NA; J gene: TRBJ2-7; CDR3 length: 16; V gene: TRBV11-2; CDR3 DNA: TGTGCCAGCAGCTTAGTCCTGGACCGACTGCAGGGGAGCGAGTATTTC; CDR3 protein: CASSLVLDRLQGSEYF
clone size: once; D gene: NA; J gene: TRBJ1-3; CDR3 length: 16; V gene: TRBV18; CDR3 DNA: TGTGCCAGCTCACCACTCGACTCGCCGAGTGGAAACACCATATATTTT; CDR3 protein: CASSPLDSPSGNTIYF
clone size: NA; D gene: TRBD2; J gene: TRBJ2-7; CDR3 length: 16; V gene: TRBV25-1; CDR3 DNA: TGTGCCAGCAGTGAATGGGGGACTAGCGGGAGTTACGAGCAGTACTTC; CDR3 protein: CASSEWGTSGSYEQYF
clone size: NA; D gene: TRBD2; J gene: TRBJ2-1; CDR3 length: 16; V gene: TRBV5-1; CDR3 DNA: TGCGCCAGCAGCTTTAGTCCCGGGACTAGAGGCAATGAGCAGTTCTTC; CDR3 protein: CASSFSPGTRGNEQFF
clone size: NA; D gene: NA; J gene: TRBJ1-2; CDR3 length: 11; V gene: TRBV6-2/TRBV6-3; CDR3 DNA: TGTGCCAGCAGTTCAGGGGATGGCTACACCTTC; CDR3 protein: CASSSGDGYTF
clone size: NA; D gene: TRBD1; J gene: TRBJ2-7; CDR3 length: 13; V gene: TRBV18; CDR3 DNA: TGTGCCAGCTCACCGGGACAGGACCACGAGCAGTACTTC; CDR3 protein: CASSPGQDHEQYF
clone size: NA; D gene: TRBD1; J gene: TRBJ1-2; CDR3 length: 14; V gene: TRBV13; CDR3 DNA: TGTGCCAGCAGCCTTGACAGGGCGGGCTATGGCTACACCTTC; CDR3 protein: CASSLDRAGYGYTF
clone size: NA; D gene: NA; J gene: TRBJ1-3; CDR3 length: 15; V gene: TRBV5-5; CDR3 DNA: TGTGCCAGCAGCTTGTTAGGCGGAGGTGGAAACACCATATATTTT; CDR3 protein: CASSLLGGGGNTIYF
clone size: NA; D gene: NA; J gene: TRBJ2-1; CDR3 length: 16; V gene: TRBV11-2; CDR3 DNA: TGTGCCAGCAGCTTAGTTAGGGGAAGCCCCTACAATGAGCAGTTCTTC; CDR3 protein: CASSLVRGSPYNEQFF
clone size: NA; D gene: NA; J gene: TRBJ1-1; CDR3 length: 19; V gene: TRBV4-1; CDR3 DNA: TGCGCCAGCAGCCCCAAGTCGTATGCCCAGTACGCTCAAAACACTGAAGCTTTCTTT; CDR3 protein: CASSPKSYAQYAQNTEAFF
clone size: NA; D gene: NA; J gene: TRBJ1-3; CDR3 length: 13; V gene: TRBV12-3/TRBV12-4; CDR3 DNA: TGTGCCAGCAGTCTTTACTCTGGAAACACCATATATTTT; CDR3 protein: CASSLYSGNTIYF
clone size: NA; D gene: TRBD2; J gene: TRBJ2-3; CDR3 length: 16; V gene: TRBV24-1; CDR3 DNA: TGTGCCACCAGTGATTATACTAGCGGGGGGGCGGGTACGCAGTATTTT; CDR3 protein: CATSDYTSGGAGTQYF
clone size: NA; D gene: TRBD1; J gene: TRBJ2-3; CDR3 length: 14; V gene: TRBV11-3; CDR3 DNA: TGTGCCAGCAGCCAGGGACAGAGCACAGATACGCAGTATTTT; CDR3 protein: CASSQGQSTDTQYF
clone size: NA; D gene: NA; J gene: TRBJ2-7; CDR3 length: 14; V gene: TRBV6-4; CDR3 DNA: TGTGCCAGCACCTATGGGGACAAGGTCTACGAGCAGTACTTC; CDR3 protein: CASTYGDKVYEQYF
clone size: NA; D gene: TRBD1; J gene: TRBJ1-5; CDR3 length: 17; V gene: TRBV11-2; CDR3 DNA: TGTGCCAGCAGCCAAGCCGGGACAGGTATGCGCAATCAGCCCCAGCATTTT; CDR3 protein: CASSQAGTGMRNQPQHF
clone size: once; D gene: NA; J gene: TRBJ1-4; CDR3 length: 13; V gene: TRBV29-1; CDR3 DNA: TGCAGCGTTGAGATGGACAGCAATGAAAAACTGTTTTTT; CDR3 protein: CSVEMDSNEKLFF
clone size: NA; D gene: NA; J gene: TRBJ2-7; CDR3 length: 15; V gene: TRBV5-6; CDR3 DNA: TGTGCCAGCAGCTCCTCTGGGAGCGGTTACTACGAGCAGTACTTC; CDR3 protein: CASSSSGSGYYEQYF
clone size: NA; D gene: NA; J gene: TRBJ1-2; CDR3 length: 13; V gene: TRBV28; CDR3 DNA: TGTGCCAGCAGTTTATCTAGGGAGGGTGGCTACACCTTC; CDR3 protein: CASSLSREGGYTF
clone size: NA; D gene: NA; J gene: TRBJ1-1; CDR3 length: 17; V gene: TRBV5-4; CDR3 DNA: TGTGCCAGCAGCTTGGGAGGCGGATCGCCCTTGGGCACTGAAGCTTTCTTT; CDR3 protein: CASSLGGGSPLGTEAFF
clone size: NA; D gene: TRBD1; J gene: TRBJ1-4; CDR3 length: 16; V gene: TRBV5-1; CDR3 DNA: TGCGCCAGCAGCTTGGAGGCGACAGGGCTGGGGGAAAAACTGTTTTTT; CDR3 protein: CASSLEATGLGEKLFF
clone size: NA; D gene: TRBD1; J gene: TRBJ1-2; CDR3 length: 16; V gene: TRBV28; CDR3 DNA: TGTGCCAGCAGGCCCGGGACAGGGGGTTTCGGCTATGGCTACACCTTC; CDR3 protein: CASRPGTGGFGYGYTF
clone size: NA; D gene: TRBD1; J gene: TRBJ2-3; CDR3 length: 16; V gene: TRBV18; CDR3 DNA: TGTGCCAGCTCAGAGAGGACAGGCCCGAGGGCAGATACGCAGTATTTT; CDR3 protein: CASSERTGPRADTQYF
clone size: NA; D gene: TRBD1; J gene: TRBJ1-5; CDR3 length: 13; V gene: TRBV5-8; CDR3 DNA: TGTGCCAGCAGCTGGGACAGAAATCAGCCCCAGCATTTT; CDR3 protein: CASSWDRNQPQHF
clone size: NA; D gene: TRBD1; J gene: TRBJ2-5; CDR3 length: 14; V gene: TRBV2; CDR3 DNA: TGTGCCAGCAGCACAGGGGATTGGCAAGAGACCCAGTACTTC; CDR3 protein: CASSTGDWQETQYF
clone size: NA; D gene: TRBD2; J gene: TRBJ2-1; CDR3 length: 17; V gene: TRBV28; CDR3 DNA: TGTGCCAGCAGTACCCGACTAGCGGGGGACTCCTACAATGAGCAGTTCTTC; CDR3 protein: CASSTRLAGDSYNEQFF
clone size: NA; D gene: NA; J gene: TRBJ1-1; CDR3 length: 13; V gene: TRBV6-4; CDR3 DNA: TGTGCCAGGAAGCGACAGTTTCACGGGGAAGCTTTCTTT; CDR3 protein: CARKRQFHGEAFF
clone size: NA; D gene: TRBD1; J gene: TRBJ2-7; CDR3 length: 14; V gene: TRBV7-8; CDR3 DNA: TGTGCCAGCAGCTTAATAGGGACAGGGGGCGAGCAGTACTTC; CDR3 protein: CASSLIGTGGEQYF
clone size: NA; D gene: TRBD2; J gene: TRBJ2-7; CDR3 length: 15; V gene: TRBV5-5; CDR3 DNA: TGTGCCAGCAGCTTGGCCGGACTAGCGGTACACGAGCAGTACTTC; CDR3 protein: CASSLAGLAVHEQYF
clone size: NA; D gene: NA; J gene: TRBJ1-3; CDR3 length: 14; V gene: TRBV7-2; CDR3 DNA: TGTGCCAGCAGCTTCGGACACTCGGCAAACACCATATATTTT; CDR3 protein: CASSFGHSANTIYF
clone size: NA; D gene: NA; J gene: TRBJ2-7; CDR3 length: 13; V gene: TRBV14; CDR3 DNA: TGTGCCAGCAGCCAACTACAGAATACTGAGCAGTACTTC; CDR3 protein: CASSQLQNTEQYF
clone size: NA; D gene: TRBD1; J gene: TRBJ1-2; CDR3 length: 13; V gene: TRBV7-2; CDR3 DNA: TGTGCCAGCAGCCCGCGGACAGGGTGGGGCTACACCTTC; CDR3 protein: CASSPRTGWGYTF
clone size: NA; D gene: TRBD1; J gene: TRBJ2-7; CDR3 length: 16; V gene: TRBV4-1; CDR3 DNA: TGCGCCAGCAGCCAACCCCGGGACAGGGGGACCCACGAGCAGTACTTC; CDR3 protein: CASSQPRDRGTHEQYF
clone size: NA; D gene: NA; J gene: TRBJ2-5; CDR3 length: 14; V gene: TRBV18; CDR3 DNA: TGTGCCAGCTCACCCCCCGGAGCCCAAGAGACCCAGTACTTC; CDR3 protein: CASSPPGAQETQYF
clone size: NA; D gene: NA; J gene: TRBJ1-4; CDR3 length: 16; V gene: TRBV19; CDR3 DNA: TGTGCCAGTAGCCTGATGGGATTAGGGGCTAATGAAAAACTGTTTTTT; CDR3 protein: CASSLMGLGANEKLFF
clone size: NA; D gene: NA; J gene: TRBJ1-1; CDR3 length: 16; V gene: TRBV18; CDR3 DNA: TGTGCCAGCTCACCAGAGGGACACCTAATGAACACTGAAGCTTTCTTT; CDR3 protein: CASSPEGHLMNTEAFF